These 30 T cell receptor beta chains came from one sample sequenced in a study of cytomegalovirus exposure and HLA in healthy donors. Libraries were prepared by immunoSEQ multiplex PCR; TCRdb keeps only in-frame clonotypes and omits some of them. The table shows 150,000 to 200,000 clones, with roughly 84% occurring only once. The specimen was PBMCs. These receptors originate from a man aged 30 to 39 in good health and CMV-seropositive.

V usage is TRBV11-2 and J usage is TRBJ2-2; TRBD1 agrees at 7 bases. Per the germline V gene, CDR1 is SGHAT and CDR2 is FQNNGV. V trimming: 6 bases; J trimming: 6 bases; junction bases outside the gene matches: 7. The CDR3 contains 14 residues. In nucleotides, the CDR3 is TGTGCCAGCAGTCCCGACAGGGAGTCCGGGGAGCTGTTTTTT. This encodes CASSPDRESGELFF.

The chain has TRBV7-8 and TRBJ2-1, with TRBD2 as a possible D gene (6 bases). Per germline, CDR1 SGHVS and CDR2 FQNEAQ. The CDR3 sequence is 15 residues long. V lost 5 bases and J lost 2, with 13 bases in between. In DNA, the CDR3 is TGTGCCAGCAGCCACGCACTAGCCGCCTACAATGAGCAGTTCTTC. Protein sequence: CASSHALAAYNEQFF.

The J gene is TRBJ1-4, the V gene TRBV30; the D gene is possibly TRBD1 (6 bases). The CDR3 extends over 13 amino acids. Germline V gives CDR1 GTSNPN, CDR2 SVGIG (reference sequence). V lost 8 bases and J 3 bases, leaving 13 bases between the germline ends. CDR3 in amino acids: CAGSGEANEKLFF. CDR3 bases: TGTGCCGGGTCAGGGGAAGCTAATGAAAAACTGTTTTTT. The full variable domain, rest sourced from reference TRBV30 and TRBJ1-4, is SQTIHQWPATLVQPVGSPLSLECTVEGTSNPNLYWYRQAAGRGLQLLFYSVGIGQISSEVPQNLSASRPQDRQFILSSKKLLLSDSGFYLCAGSGEANEKLFFGSGTQLSVL.

CDR3 nucleotide sequence: TGTGCCAGCAGTGACGCGGCGGGGAGCACAGATACGCAGTATTTT. Amino acids: CASSDAAGSTDTQYF. V and J are TRBV6-4 and TRBJ2-3, with D perhaps matching TRBD2 (6 bases). The CDR3 runs to 15 residues. Trimming cost V 2 bases and J 0 bases, with 9 bases left between them. From germline, CDR1 is MRHNA and CDR2 SNTAGT.

In this sample, this clone turned up once. This chain joins TRBV6-6 and TRBJ2-1, with D possibly TRBD2 on 6 matching bases. CDR3 length equals 14 residues. Germline assignment: CDR1 MNHNY and CDR2 SVGAGI (reference sequence). V gave up 5 bases and J gave up 2 bases, with 10 bases separating them. The CDR3 DNA follows: TGTGCCAGCAGTGGAGGGGCTCCCTACAATGAGCAGTTCTTC. It encodes CASSGGAPYNEQFF.

This chain uses TRBV6-5 with TRBJ1-5, with D uncertain. Germline CDR1 reads MNHEY; CDR2 reads SVGAGI. V dropped 6 bases and J dropped 1 base, with 13 bases sitting between them. CDR3 length: 15 residues. The CDR3 DNA reads as TGTGCCAGCAGCCCAGACACCGCCAGCAATCAGCCCCAGCATTTT. It is translated as CASSPDTASNQPQHF.

This chain uses TRBV29-1 with TRBJ2-1, with 12 bases matching TRBD2. V gave up 5 bases and J gave up 7 bases; unmatched junction bases: 9. There are 15 residues in the CDR3. Germline V gives CDR1 SQVTM, CDR2 ANQGSEA. The CDR3 DNA is TGCAGCGTTAATTGGGTTACTAGCGGGAGGAATGAGCAGTTCTTC. This translates into CSVNWVTSGRNEQFF.

The CDR3 nucleotides read TGTGCCAGCAGTGAGAGGGGACAGGGGAGAAGGAATGGCTACACCTTC. Encoded protein: CASSERGQGRRNGYTF. The chain employs TRBV2 and TRBJ1-2; 10 bases map to TRBD1. Germline V lookup: CDR1 SNHLY, CDR2 FYNNEI. V trimming: 3 bases; J trimming: 6 bases; junction bases outside the gene matches: 10. The CDR3 extends over 16 amino acids.

The V call is TRBV21-1, the J call TRBJ1-3. TRBV21-1 is noted as a pseudogene. The CDR3 spans 12 residues. The CDR3: CASTASGNTIYF. The CDR3 DNA reads TGTGCCAGCACAGCGTCTGGAAACACCATATATTTT.

The rearrangement joins TRBV27 to TRBJ2-7, with 8 nucleotides matching TRBD1. The germline V gene encodes CDR1 MNHEY and CDR2 SMNVEV (reference sequence). CDR3 length: 17 residues. V shed 4 bases, J shed 5 bases, and the junction held 16 bases outside the gene matches. The CDR3 DNA follows: TGTGCCAGCAGTTCTGACGTCGGACAGGGACGTATCCACGAGCAGTACTTC. As protein: CASSSDVGQGRIHEQYF.

This clone has only one observation. The rearrangement joins TRBV20-1 to TRBJ2-3; D unclear. CDR3 length: 11 amino acids. From germline, CDR1 is DFQATT and CDR2 SNEGSKA (reference sequence). Trimming took off 4 bases at V and 6 bases at J, with 8 bases between the two ends. The CDR3 nucleotides are TGCAGTGCTATTTTTATGGATACGCAGTATTTT. Its translation: CSAIFMDTQYF.

V gene TRBV18 combines with J gene TRBJ1-2; TRBD1 agrees at 8 bases. The CDR3 covers 15 residues. The germline gives CDR1 KGHSH, CDR2 LQKENI. V was pared by 8 bases and J by 6 bases, with 14 bases of the junction left unmatched. This chain's CDR3 is CASLSLGQGADGYTF. For the CDR3, the DNA is TGTGCCAGCCTAAGTCTAGGGCAGGGGGCAGATGGCTACACCTTC.

This chain links TRBV5-6 with TRBJ2-3; D is perhaps TRBD1 (5 bases). The CDR3 has 12 residues. The V and J ends lost 2 bases and 6 bases respectively, with 7 bases between them. Per the germline V gene, CDR1 is SGHDT and CDR2 is YYEEEE. CDR3 sequence: CASSFRADTQYF. In DNA, the CDR3 is TGTGCCAGCAGCTTCAGGGCCGATACGCAGTATTTT.

This chain uses TRBV7-2 with TRBJ2-6, with D possibly being TRBD1 (5 bases). Per germline, CDR1 SGHTA and CDR2 FQGNSA. V lost 1 base and J lost 4, with 14 bases in between. The CDR3 runs 17 residues. The chain's CDR3 is CASSLVSTGAGANVLTF. In nucleotides, the CDR3 is TGTGCCAGCAGCTTAGTTAGCACAGGAGCCGGGGCCAACGTCCTGACTTTC. The variable domain in full, completed from reference TRBV7-2 and TRBJ2-6, reads GAGVSQSPSNKVTEKGKDVELRCDPISGHTALYWYRQSLGQGLEFLIYFQGNSAPDKSGLPSDRFSAERTGGSVSTLTIQRTQQEDSAVYLCASSLVSTGAGANVLTFGAGSRLTVL.

The chain joins TRBV11-3 to TRBJ1-5; 7 bases match TRBD1. Germline lookup yields CDR1 SGHNT and CDR2 YENEEA. The CDR3 has 17 residues. The junction had 5 bases not matched to a gene; V was cut back by 0 bases and J by 0 bases. The CDR3 DNA reads TGTGCCAGCAGCTTAGATTGGACAGGCCATAGCAATCAGCCCCAGCATTTT. Amino acids: CASSLDWTGHSNQPQHF.

This chain joins TRBV5-4 and TRBJ2-7; possible D gene TRBD1, 6 bases. CDR3 length equals 17 residues. Per the germline V gene, CDR1 is SGHNT and CDR2 is YYREEE (reference sequence). The germline V and J ends were trimmed by 3 bases and 3 bases, with 22 bases remaining between them. This chain's CDR3 is CASSSGTHSEVGYEQYF. CDR3 sequence (DNA): TGTGCCAGCAGCTCGGGGACACACAGTGAGGTTGGCTACGAGCAGTACTTC. Full variable domain (missing parts from reference TRBV5-4 and TRBJ2-7): ETGVTQSPTHLIKTRGQQVTLRCSSQSGHNTVSWYQQALGQGPQFIFQYYREEENGRGNFPPRFSGLQFPNYSSELNVNALELDDSALYLCASSSGTHSEVGYEQYFGPGTRLTVT.

The table lists this clone with a count of one. The rearrangement links TRBV6-1 to TRBJ2-5; 8 bases align to TRBD2. The germline gives CDR1 MNHNS, CDR2 SASEGT. This CDR3 is built from 15 residues. With V trimmed by 3 bases and J by 2 bases, 5 bases remained unmatched. The CDR3 DNA reads as TGTGCCAGCAGTGACGTAGCGGGAAGGCAAGAGACCCAGTACTTC. Its translation is CASSDVAGRQETQYF.

V and J are TRBV6-5 and TRBJ2-7, with TRBD1 matching over 7 bases. Germline CDR1 reads MNHEY; CDR2 reads SVGAGI. There are 14 residues in the CDR3. V was pared by 4 bases and J by 4 bases, with 7 bases of the junction left unmatched. The CDR3 DNA reads as TGTGCCAGCAGTTCCGATTGGGACAGATACGAGCAGTACTTC. It encodes CASSSDWDRYEQYF.

The chain couples TRBV30 to TRBJ1-5; 10 bases match TRBD1. The CDR3 is made up of 16 amino acids. Trimming cost V 1 base and J 7 bases; bases outside gene matches: 10. CDR1 GTSNPN and CDR2 SVGIG come from the germline V gene (reference sequence). The CDR3 DNA follows: TGTGCCTGGAGTGGCGGACAGGGGGTAGGAGGACAGCCCCAGCATTTT. Its protein product is CAWSGGQGVGGQPQHF.

The V and J genes are TRBV11-2 and TRBJ2-7; D may be TRBD2 (5 bases). The CDR3 extends over 14 amino acids. V was shortened by 5 bases and J by 6 bases, with 17 bases between the two germline ends. Germline V CDR1 and CDR2: SGHAT, FQNNGV. CDR3 nucleotide sequence: TGTGCCAGCAGCCCCCAAGGCGGGCTTGGCGAGCAGTACTTC. This translates into CASSPQGGLGEQYF.

The chain recombines TRBV15 with TRBJ1-5; D not resolved. CDR1 LNHNV and CDR2 YYDKDF come from the germline V gene (reference sequence). The CDR3 is 15 residues long. Trimming stripped 0 bases from V and 7 bases from J, with 13 bases between. CDR3 nucleotides: TGTGCCACCAGCAGAGATCTGGTAGCCGGGCAGCCCCAGCATTTT. It yields the protein CATSRDLVAGQPQHF.

V gene TRBV19 combines with J gene TRBJ2-2, with 9 bases matching TRBD1. The CDR3 runs to 14 residues. Germline V CDR1 and CDR2: LNHDA, SQIVND (reference sequence). After removal of 7 bases from V and 3 bases from J, the junction contained 3 bases not matched to a gene. The CDR3 DNA reads as TGTGCCAGTATGGGGACAGGGCACACCGGGGAGCTGTTTTTT. Protein: CASMGTGHTGELFF.

The chain combines TRBV6-6 with TRBJ1-4; 9 bases agree with TRBD1. CDR3 length: 14 amino acids. Germline-derived CDR1 and CDR2 are MNHNY and SVGAGI (reference sequence). V was clipped by 4 bases and J by 7 bases; unmatched bases: 4. CDR3 sequence: CASSLDRGVEKLFF. The CDR3 DNA follows: TGTGCCAGCAGTTTGGACAGGGGCGTTGAAAAACTGTTTTTT.

This clone is a singleton in its sample. This sequence joins TRBV19 and TRBJ1-5; TRBD1 is a possible D gene (5 bases). The CDR3 length is 13 residues. V shed 7 bases and J shed 9 bases, with 16 bases lying between them. Germline CDR1 is LNHDA and CDR2 is SQIVND (reference sequence). In DNA, the CDR3 is TGTGCCAGTACCTCAGACAGTCTAAGGCCCCAGCATTTT. Translation: CASTSDSLRPQHF.

This chain links TRBV7-9 with TRBJ1-2; no clear D. V was cut by 1 base and J by 8 bases, with 17 bases left in between. Germline V gene data show CDR1 as SEHNR and CDR2 as FQNEAQ (reference sequence). This CDR3 comprises 15 residues. CDR3 loop: CASSLGRAPRGGYTF. The CDR3 coding sequence is TGTGCCAGCAGCTTAGGCAGAGCTCCCCGAGGAGGCTACACCTTC.

The gene calls are TRBV2 and TRBJ1-5; D is ambiguous. Germline V CDR1 and CDR2: SNHLY, FYNNEI. The CDR3 runs 15 residues. The V end lost 4 bases, the J end lost 2 bases, and 12 bases lay between the germline ends. CDR3 region: CASSVEGGGNQPQHF. The CDR3, as DNA: TGTGCCAGCAGTGTCGAGGGTGGCGGCAATCAGCCCCAGCATTTT.

The V call is TRBV10-1, the J call TRBJ2-1; possible D gene TRBD2, 6 bases. V lost 3 bases and J lost 7, with 7 bases in between. Germline-derived CDR1 and CDR2 are WNHNN and SYGVQD (reference sequence). This CDR3 has 12 residues. CDR3 region: CASSDRGNEQFF. For the CDR3, the DNA is TGCGCCAGCAGTGATCGGGGGAATGAGCAGTTCTTC.

As DNA, the CDR3 is TGTGCCAGCAGCTTAGTTGGGACAGATGGCTACACCTTC. This sequence encodes CASSLVGTDGYTF. The chain has TRBV7-9 and TRBJ1-2; 7 bases are shared with TRBD1. Unmatched junction bases numbered 2, after V lost 1 base and J lost 6 bases. Germline lookup yields CDR1 SEHNR and CDR2 FQNEAQ (reference sequence). The length of the CDR3 is 13 residues.

This clone was counted a single time. V is TRBV2 and J is TRBJ2-1; the match to TRBD1 covers 9 bases. This CDR3 has 16 amino acids. Germline loops: CDR1 SNHLY, CDR2 FYNNEI. V lost 6 bases to trimming and J lost 2 bases; unmatched junction nucleotides: 8. The CDR3 DNA reads as TGTGCCAGCAGGGGTCGTACAGGGGGCGCCTACAATGAGCAGTTCTTC. Its translation is CASRGRTGGAYNEQFF.

The V and J genes are TRBV30 and TRBJ2-7, with a possible D match to TRBD1 (6 bases). V was shortened by 2 bases and J by 3 bases, with 14 bases between the two germline ends. Per germline, CDR1 GTSNPN and CDR2 SVGIG (reference sequence). This CDR3 comprises 14 residues. This CDR3 is CAWSSPDSNYEQYF. The CDR3, as DNA: TGTGCCTGGAGTTCCCCGGACAGTAACTACGAGCAGTACTTC. Supplemented by reference TRBV30 and TRBJ2-7, the full variable domain reads SQTIHQWPATLVQPVGSPLSLECTVEGTSNPNLYWYRQAAGRGLQLLFYSVGIGQISSEVPQNLSASRPQDRQFILSSKKLLLSDSGFYLCAWSSPDSNYEQYFGPGTRLTVT.